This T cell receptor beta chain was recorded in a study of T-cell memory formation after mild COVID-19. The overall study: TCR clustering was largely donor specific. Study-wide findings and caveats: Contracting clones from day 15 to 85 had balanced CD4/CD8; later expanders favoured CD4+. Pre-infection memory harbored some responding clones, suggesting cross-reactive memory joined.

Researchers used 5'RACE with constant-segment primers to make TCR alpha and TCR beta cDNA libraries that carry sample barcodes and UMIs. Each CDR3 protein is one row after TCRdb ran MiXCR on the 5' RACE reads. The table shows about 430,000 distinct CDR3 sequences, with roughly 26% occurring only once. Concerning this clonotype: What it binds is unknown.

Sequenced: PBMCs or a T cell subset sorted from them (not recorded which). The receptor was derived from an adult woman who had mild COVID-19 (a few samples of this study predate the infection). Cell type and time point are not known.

CDR3 in amino acids: CASSPKSLYEQYF. The CDR3 DNA reads TGTGCCAGCTCACCAAAAAGCCTCTACGAGCAGTACTTC. This rearrangement joins TRBV18 to TRBJ2-7; D is unclear. This CDR3 is built from 13 residues. Trimming removed 2 bases from V and 3 bases from J, with 8 bases in between. The germline V gene has CDR1 KGHSH and CDR2 LQKENI.